One sample yielded the 12 T cell receptor beta chains listed below, sequenced in a study of blood T cell repertoires in COVID-19 (dated by TCRdb to the early 2020s). The protocol used for the library was the immunoSEQ multiplex PCR assay. TCRdb mirrors the immuneACCESS table, restricted to in-frame sequences. Some clones are absent from its copies; in checked studies, under half trace to an unresolved V gene, and the reason for the others is unknown. The sample table holds approximately 190,000 clones, of which 84% were seen once. The ten biggest clones cover 4% to 6% of the sample. Sequenced material: peripheral blood. The receptors were gathered from a woman aged 70 to 79 with active or convalescent COVID-19.

This clone was seen only once. The chain's CDR3 is CASSHPPGQGANTGELFF. The CDR3 DNA reads TGCGCCAGCAGTCACCCCCCGGGACAGGGGGCGAACACCGGGGAGCTGTTTTTT. This chain links TRBV23-1 with TRBJ2-2; 11 nucleotides agree with TRBD1. TRBV23-1 is an ORF; its function is uncertain. V gave up 3 bases and J gave up 0 bases; unmatched junction bases: 6. The CDR3 loop spans 18 amino acids.

This chain joins TRBV18 and TRBJ2-1; 8 bases match TRBD2. Trimming cost V 0 bases and J 8 bases; bases outside gene matches: 9. The germline V gene encodes CDR1 KGHSH and CDR2 LQKENI. CDR3 length equals 16 residues. The CDR3 here is CASSPPVGRAHDEQFF. Written as DNA, the CDR3 is TGTGCCAGCTCACCACCTGTCGGGAGGGCCCACGATGAGCAGTTCTTC. The full variable domain, its missing parts supplied by reference TRBV18 and TRBJ2-1, is NAGVMQNPRHLVRRRGQEARLRCSPMKGHSHVYWYRQLPEEGLKFMVYLQKENIIDESGMPKERFSAEFPKEGPSILRIQQVVRGDSAAYFCASSPPVGRAHDEQFFGPGTRLTVL.

The chain has TRBV5-1 and TRBJ2-7; a weak D match, TRBD1 (7 bases). CDR1 and CDR2 from the germline V gene are SGHRS and YFSETQ. The CDR3 has 15 amino acids. Between the trimmed V and J ends, which lost 3 bases and 4 bases, there was a span of 17 bases. The CDR3, as DNA: TGCGCCAGCAGCTGGGGGGACAGAGAATTTTACGAGCAGTACTTC. This encodes CASSWGDREFYEQYF.

This clone has just a few counts. The chain uses TRBV7-8 and TRBJ2-5; possible D gene TRBD1, 5 bases. The germline gives CDR1 SGHVS, CDR2 FQNEAQ. The V end lost 4 bases, the J end lost 1 base, and 13 bases lay between the germline ends. The CDR3 runs to 15 residues. The CDR3 DNA sequence: TGTGCCAGCAGCTCTTTCCGACAGTCCCAAGAGACCCAGTACTTC. Its protein is CASSSFRQSQETQYF.

J is TRBJ2-3 and V is TRBV15; a weak D match, TRBD1 (6 bases). Germline CDR1 is LNHNV and CDR2 is YYDKDF (reference sequence). The V and J ends lost 5 bases and 3 bases respectively, with 9 bases between them. The CDR3 sequence is 13 residues long. DNA for the CDR3: TGTGCCACCAGCGGACAGTTAACAGATACGCAGTATTTT. Its translation: CATSGQLTDTQYF.

The rearrangement uses TRBV9 and TRBJ2-1; maybe TRBD2 (6 bases). Germline CDR1 is SGDLS and CDR2 is YYNGEE. This CDR3 contains 17 residues. V was cut by 2 bases and J by 0 bases, with 15 bases left in between. Here the CDR3 DNA reads TGTGCCAGCAGCGTCGGCTCACGGGAGAGCTCCTACAATGAGCAGTTCTTC. It specifies CASSVGSRESSYNEQFF.

The rearrangement links TRBV6-5 to TRBJ1-2; D remains ambiguous. CDR1 is MNHEY, CDR2 SVGAGI, per germline. CDR3 length: 13 residues. V was cut by 5 bases and J by 6 bases, with 13 bases left in between. In nucleotides, the CDR3 is TGTGCCAGCAGTCGCTCTCAGCGGGATGGCTACACCTTC. It encodes CASSRSQRDGYTF.

This clone was recorded only once. This sequence joins TRBV7-8 and TRBJ2-7; no clear D. The V end lost 5 bases, the J end lost 3 bases, and 11 bases lay between the germline ends. The V gene's germline CDR1 is SGHVS and CDR2 FQNEAQ. The CDR3 is 13 residues long. CDR3 nucleotides: TGTGCCAGCAGCCCGAGACAAGTCTACGAGCAGTACTTC. Amino acid sequence: CASSPRQVYEQYF.

The chain employs TRBV28 and TRBJ2-1, with a weak D call TRBD1 (6 bases). Germline V gene lookup returns CDR1 MDHEN and CDR2 SYDVKM. V shed 0 bases and J shed 11 bases, with 20 bases lying between them. The CDR3 extends over 16 amino acids. CDR3 region: CASSLWAGVVLSQQFF. The CDR3 DNA reads as TGTGCCAGCAGTTTATGGGCAGGGGTTGTTCTTAGTCAGCAGTTCTTC.

The rearrangement joins TRBV28 to TRBJ2-1; 15 positions match TRBD2. This CDR3 contains 15 residues. CDR1 MDHEN and CDR2 SYDVKM come from the germline V gene. V was pared by 5 bases and J by 7 bases, with 3 bases of the junction left unmatched. CDR3 bases: TGTGCCAGCAGTCCCGGGACTAGCGGGAGGAATGAGCAGTTCTTC. Its protein is CASSPGTSGRNEQFF.

The genes are TRBV24-1 and TRBJ2-1; D is ambiguous. V was shortened by 4 bases and J by 12 bases, with 9 bases between the two germline ends. The CDR3 has 11 residues. Germline CDR1 KGHDR, CDR2 SFDVKD. CDR3 sequence reads: CATSDPTGQFF. The CDR3 nucleotides read TGTGCCACCAGTGACCCGACGGGGCAGTTCTTC.

The rearrangement joins TRBV19 to TRBJ1-1; 7 bases agree with TRBD1. The CDR3 length is 12 residues. The ends lost 9 bases at V and 7 bases at J; junction bases unmatched: 8. Germline loops: CDR1 LNHDA, CDR2 SQIVND (reference sequence). CDR3 sequence reads: CASHQRGHEAFF. CDR3 in DNA: TGTGCCAGCCATCAGAGGGGGCATGAAGCTTTCTTT.